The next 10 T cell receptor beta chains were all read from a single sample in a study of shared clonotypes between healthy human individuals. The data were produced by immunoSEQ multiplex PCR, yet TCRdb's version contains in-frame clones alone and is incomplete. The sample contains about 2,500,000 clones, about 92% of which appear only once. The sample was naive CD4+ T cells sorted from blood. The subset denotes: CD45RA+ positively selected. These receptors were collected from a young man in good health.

The CDR3 is CASRQTSGRSYNEQFF. The CDR3 DNA reads TGTGCCAGCAGACAGACTAGCGGGAGGTCCTACAATGAGCAGTTCTTC. The rearrangement joins TRBV7-2 to TRBJ2-1, with TRBD2 matching 13 bases. Germline CDR1 reads SGHTA; CDR2 reads FQGNSA. This CDR3 has 16 amino acids. V was pared by 6 bases and J by 1 base, with 3 bases of the junction left unmatched.

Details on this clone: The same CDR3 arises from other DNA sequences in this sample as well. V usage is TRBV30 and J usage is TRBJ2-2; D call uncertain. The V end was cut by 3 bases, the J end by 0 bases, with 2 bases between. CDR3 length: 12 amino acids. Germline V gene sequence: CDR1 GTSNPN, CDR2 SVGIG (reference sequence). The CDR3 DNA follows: TGTGCCTGGAGACCGAACACCGGGGAGCTGTTTTTT. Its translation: CAWRPNTGELFF.

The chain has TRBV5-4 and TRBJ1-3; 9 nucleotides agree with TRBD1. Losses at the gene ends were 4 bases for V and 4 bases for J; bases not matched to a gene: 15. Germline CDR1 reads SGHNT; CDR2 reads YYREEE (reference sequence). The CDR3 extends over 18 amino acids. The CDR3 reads CASSTETGGIRSGNTIYF. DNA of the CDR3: TGTGCCAGCAGCACAGAGACAGGGGGTATTCGTTCGGGAAACACCATATATTTT.

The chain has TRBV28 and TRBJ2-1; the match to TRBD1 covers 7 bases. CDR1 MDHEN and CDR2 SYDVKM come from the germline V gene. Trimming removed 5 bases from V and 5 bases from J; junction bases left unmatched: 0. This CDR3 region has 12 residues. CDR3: CASSDRDNEQFF. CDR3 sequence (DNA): TGTGCCAGCAGTGACAGGGACAATGAGCAGTTCTTC.

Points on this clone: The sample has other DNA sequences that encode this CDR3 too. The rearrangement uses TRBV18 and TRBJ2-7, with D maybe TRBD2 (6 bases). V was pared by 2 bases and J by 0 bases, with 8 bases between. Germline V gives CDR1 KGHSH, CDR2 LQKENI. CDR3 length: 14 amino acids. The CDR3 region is CASSPSGDSYEQYF. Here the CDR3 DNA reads TGTGCCAGCTCACCATCGGGGGACTCCTACGAGCAGTACTTC. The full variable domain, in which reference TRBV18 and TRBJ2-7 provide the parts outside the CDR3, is NAGVMQNPRHLVRRRGQEARLRCSPMKGHSHVYWYRQLPEEGLKFMVYLQKENIIDESGMPKERFSAEFPKEGPSILRIQQVVRGDSAAYFCASSPSGDSYEQYFGPGTRLTVT.

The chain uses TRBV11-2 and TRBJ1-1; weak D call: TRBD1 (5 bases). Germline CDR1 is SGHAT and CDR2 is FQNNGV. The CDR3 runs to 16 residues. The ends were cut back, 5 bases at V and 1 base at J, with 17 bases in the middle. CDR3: CASSADMGGGNTEAFF. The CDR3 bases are TGTGCCAGCAGCGCCGACATGGGGGGAGGGAACACTGAAGCTTTCTTT.

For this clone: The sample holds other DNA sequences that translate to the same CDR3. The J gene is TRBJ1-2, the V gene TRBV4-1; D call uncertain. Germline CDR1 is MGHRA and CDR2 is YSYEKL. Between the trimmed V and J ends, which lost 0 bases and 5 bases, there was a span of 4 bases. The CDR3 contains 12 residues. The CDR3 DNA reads TGCGCCAGCAGCCAAGATGGTTATGGCTACACCTTC. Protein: CASSQDGYGYTF.

The CDR3 DNA follows: TGCAGTGCTAGACCCAAGGATACGCAGTATTTT. It specifies CSARPKDTQYF. The chain links TRBV20-1 to TRBJ2-3; D unresolved. This CDR3 is 11 amino acids long. The V gene lost 2 bases and the J gene lost 6 bases, with 6 bases spanning the gap. The germline V gene encodes CDR1 DFQATT and CDR2 SNEGSKA (reference sequence).

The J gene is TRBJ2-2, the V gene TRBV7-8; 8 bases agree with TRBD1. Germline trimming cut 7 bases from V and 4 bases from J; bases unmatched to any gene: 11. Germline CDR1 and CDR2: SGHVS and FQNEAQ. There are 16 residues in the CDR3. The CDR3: CASTMVRTGFTGELFF. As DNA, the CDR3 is TGTGCCAGCACCATGGTCAGGACAGGGTTCACCGGGGAGCTGTTTTTT.

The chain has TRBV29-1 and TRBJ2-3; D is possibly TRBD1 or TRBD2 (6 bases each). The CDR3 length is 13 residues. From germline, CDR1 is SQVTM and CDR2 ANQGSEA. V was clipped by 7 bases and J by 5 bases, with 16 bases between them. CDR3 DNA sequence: TGCAGCGCCGGTGGGGGGCTTGAAGATACGCAGTATTTT. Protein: CSAGGGLEDTQYF.